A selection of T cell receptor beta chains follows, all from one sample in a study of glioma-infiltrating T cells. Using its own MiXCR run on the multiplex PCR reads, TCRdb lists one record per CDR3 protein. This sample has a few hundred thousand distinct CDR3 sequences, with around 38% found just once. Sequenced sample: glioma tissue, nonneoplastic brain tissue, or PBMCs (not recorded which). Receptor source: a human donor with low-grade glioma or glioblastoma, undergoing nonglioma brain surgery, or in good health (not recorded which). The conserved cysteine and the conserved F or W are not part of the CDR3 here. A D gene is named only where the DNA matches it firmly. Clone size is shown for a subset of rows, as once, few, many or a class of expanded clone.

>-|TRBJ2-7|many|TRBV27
ASSTHSAAYEQY
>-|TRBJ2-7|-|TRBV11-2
ASSLVTHYEQY
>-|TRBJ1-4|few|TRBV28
ASSLEPPPEKLF
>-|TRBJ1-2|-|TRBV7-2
ASRPVQKGVGGYT
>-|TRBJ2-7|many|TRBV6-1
ASIRDGTSYEQY
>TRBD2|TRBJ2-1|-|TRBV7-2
ASSPLGLNSGNEQF
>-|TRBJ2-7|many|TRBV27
ASSNPSMGLLYEQY
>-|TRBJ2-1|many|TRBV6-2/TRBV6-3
ASRGPVSYNEQF
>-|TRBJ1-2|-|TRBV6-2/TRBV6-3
ASSYSWEQTRGYA
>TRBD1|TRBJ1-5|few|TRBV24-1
ATSGGTVNQPQH
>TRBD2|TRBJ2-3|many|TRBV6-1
ASSILAGMADTQY
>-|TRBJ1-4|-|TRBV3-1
ASSQVRGEKLF
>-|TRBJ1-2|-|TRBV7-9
ASSLSRDYGYT
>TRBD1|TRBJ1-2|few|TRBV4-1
ASSHPGGQFYGYT
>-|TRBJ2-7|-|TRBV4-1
ASSQDRGVPSSYNEQY
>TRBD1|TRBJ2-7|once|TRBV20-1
GAPDRVSSYEQY